Following are 9 T cell receptor beta chains from one sample sequenced in a study of blood T cell repertoires in COVID-19. Sequenced by immunoSEQ multiplex PCR; TCRdb stores in-frame clones only, minus some. There are approximately 180,000 clones in the sample; around 80% occur only once, and 12% to 15% lies in the top ten. The sequencing sample was made of PBMCs or T cells enriched from blood (not recorded which). These receptors came from a man aged 50 or older who had recovered from COVID-19.

This sequence joins TRBV28 and TRBJ2-7; maybe TRBD2 (8 bases). The CDR3 runs 15 residues. Trimming removed 6 bases from V and 4 bases from J, with 19 bases in between. The germline gives CDR1 MDHEN, CDR2 SYDVKM. The CDR3 DNA follows: TGTGCCAGCAGCCACGGGGGGGACAGCGCATACGAGCAGTACTTC. Translation: CASSHGGDSAYEQYF.

The rearrangement joins TRBV5-1 to TRBJ1-5; 7 bases agree with TRBD1. This CDR3 is 15 amino acids long. V shed 4 bases, J shed 1 base, and the junction held 5 bases outside the gene matches. The V gene's germline CDR1 is SGHRS and CDR2 YFSETQ. CDR3 sequence: CASSPQGGSNQPQHF. The CDR3 coding sequence is TGCGCCAGCAGCCCCCAGGGGGGAAGCAATCAGCCCCAGCATTTT.

The chain employs TRBV19 and TRBJ1-4; D not resolved. The length of the CDR3 is 16 residues. Trimming cost V 0 bases and J 7 bases, with 15 bases left between them. Per the germline V gene, CDR1 is LNHDA and CDR2 is SQIVND (reference sequence). The CDR3 DNA sequence: TGTGCCAGTAGTATAGATCTTTATCCGTCAGGTGAAAAACTGTTTTTT. It yields the protein CASSIDLYPSGEKLFF.

The rearrangement uses TRBV29-1 and TRBJ2-3, with D possibly TRBD2 on 5 matching bases. Trimming shortened V by 4 bases and J by 5 bases, and 13 bases separated the two germline ends. CDR3 length equals 13 residues. The germline CDR1 and CDR2 sequences are SQVTM and ANQGSEA. The CDR3 sequence is CSVVSAARDTQYF. The CDR3 nucleotides are TGCAGCGTTGTATCAGCGGCTAGAGATACGCAGTATTTT.

The chain has TRBV18 and TRBJ1-1; TRBD1 aligns across 7 bases. The CDR3 runs to 17 residues. V shed 1 base and J 2 bases; nucleotides not matched to a gene: 10. Looked up from germline, CDR1 is KGHSH and CDR2 is LQKENI. The CDR3 reads CASSPLPSGGPNTEAFF. The CDR3 DNA reads as TGTGCCAGCTCACCACTCCCTTCAGGGGGGCCCAACACTGAAGCTTTCTTT.

The V gene is TRBV27, the J gene TRBJ2-7; 8 nucleotides align to TRBD1. CDR1 is MNHEY and CDR2 is SMNVEV in the germline V gene (reference sequence). After removal of 4 bases from V and 7 bases from J, the junction contained 9 bases not matched to a gene. The CDR3 covers 14 residues. The CDR3 loop is CASSSGTGLSEQYF. The CDR3 nucleotides read TGTGCCAGCAGTTCGGGGACAGGCTTAAGTGAGCAGTACTTC.

V is TRBV13 and J is TRBJ2-7, with a tentative D call TRBD2 (5 bases). Germline V lookup: CDR1 PRHDT, CDR2 FYEKMQ (reference sequence). The length of the CDR3 is 13 residues. Deletions cut 5 bases from V and 0 bases from J, with 8 bases between. CDR3 loop: CASSPGNSYEQYF. The CDR3 coding sequence is TGTGCCAGCAGCCCCGGGAACTCCTACGAGCAGTACTTC. The full variable domain, its missing parts supplied by reference TRBV13 and TRBJ2-7, is AAGVIQSPRHLIKEKRETATLKCYPIPRHDTVYWYQQGPGQDPQFLISFYEKMQSDKGSIPDRFSAQQFSDYHSELNMSSLELGDSALYFCASSPGNSYEQYFGPGTRLTVT.

The V gene is TRBV6-5, the J gene TRBJ1-6; 9 bases are a match to TRBD1. V lost 6 bases and J lost 7; bases outside the gene matches: 4. Germline V gene lookup returns CDR1 MNHEY and CDR2 SVGAGI. CDR3 length equals 14 residues. Here the CDR3 reads CASRTGGANSPLHF. DNA of the CDR3: TGTGCCAGCAGAACAGGGGGCGCAAATTCACCCCTCCACTTT.

V gene TRBV28 combines with J gene TRBJ1-2; TRBD1 aligns across 10 bases. Germline V lookup: CDR1 MDHEN, CDR2 SYDVKM. With V trimmed by 5 bases and J by 2 bases, 2 bases remained unmatched. The CDR3 consists of 14 residues. The CDR3, as DNA: TGTGCCAGCAGTCTGGACAGGGGGAACTATGGCTACACCTTC. Protein: CASSLDRGNYGYTF.